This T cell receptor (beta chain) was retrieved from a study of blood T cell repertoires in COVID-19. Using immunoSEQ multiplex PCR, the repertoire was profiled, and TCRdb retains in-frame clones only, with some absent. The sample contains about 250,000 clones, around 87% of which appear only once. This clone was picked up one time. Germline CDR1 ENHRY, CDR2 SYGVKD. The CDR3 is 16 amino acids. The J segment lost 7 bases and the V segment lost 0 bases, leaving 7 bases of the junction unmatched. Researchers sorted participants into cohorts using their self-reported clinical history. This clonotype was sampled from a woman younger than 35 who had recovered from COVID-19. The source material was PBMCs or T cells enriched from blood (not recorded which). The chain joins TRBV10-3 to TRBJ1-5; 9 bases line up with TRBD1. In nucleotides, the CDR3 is TGTGCCATCAGTGAGTCCGGGACAGGGAACTGGCAGCCCCAGCATTTT. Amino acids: CAISESGTGNWQPQHF.